This T cell receptor beta chain derives from a study of blood T cell repertoires in COVID-19. In the study overall: Whether acute or convalescent, the COVID-19 samples came from the United States, Italy and Spain.

CDR1 is SGHTA and CDR2 is FQGNSA in the germline V gene. J was trimmed by 4 bases and V by 4 bases; bases with no gene match: 7. The CDR3 runs 16 residues. Which cohort a participant joined came from the clinical history participants gave. Within the 2 weeks before study entry, each person in the exposed group met a COVID-19 case. This clone came up once. Only in-frame clones appear in the TCRdb table, and some are missing; sequencing was by immunoSEQ multiplex PCR. This sample has more than 250,000 clones; around 83% occur once, and the top ten carry 4.5% to 6%. The sequencing sample was made of PBMCs or T cells enriched from blood (not recorded which). The clonotype comes from a middle-aged man who had been exposed to COVID-19. J is TRBJ2-2 and V is TRBV7-2, with 9 positions matching TRBD2. CDR3 protein: CASSSGLAPGTGELFF. CDR3 coding DNA: TGTGCCAGCAGCTCCGGACTAGCGCCAGGCACCGGGGAGCTGTTTTTT.